The rows below give T cell receptor beta chains drawn from one sample of a study of blood T cells in healthy people across ages. TCRdb re-called the 5' RACE reads with MiXCR, one entry per CDR3 protein. The data hold roughly 800,000 distinct CDR3 sequences, with 58% observed a single time. Sequencing was performed on blood. The source is a young man in good health. CDR3s include the opening cysteine and the closing phenylalanine or tryptophan. D genes are given only for firm matches. Rows may omit the clone size; those that give it use once, few, many or a size class.

TRBJ2-5,TRBD2,.,TRBV20-1,TGCAGTGCTATCACCGGGACTAACCAAGAGACCCAGTACTTC,CSAITGTNQETQYF
TRBJ2-1,TRBD2,many,TRBV6-1,TGTGCCAGCAGTGACCTAGCGGGGGGATACAATGAGCAGTTCTTC,CASSDLAGGYNEQFF
TRBJ2-7,TRBD2,few,TRBV6-2/TRBV6-3,TGTGCCAGCAGTTGGCCTGGACTAGCGGGGGTAAAACACTACGAGCAGTACTTC,CASSWPGLAGVKHYEQYF
TRBJ1-2,.,.,TRBV5-1,TGCGCCAGCAGCCCGGACAGACCCGTTAACTATGGCTACACCTTC,CASSPDRPVNYGYTF
TRBJ2-5,.,.,TRBV27,TGTGCCAGCAGTTCCTTCGGGACTGTGCAAGAGACCCAGTACTTC,CASSSFGTVQETQYF
TRBJ2-4,TRBD2,.,TRBV4-2,TGTGCCGGCAGCCAAGGAGGTAGCGGGGAGGGGGGGAACATTCAGTACTTC,CAGSQGGSGEGGNIQYF
TRBJ1-2,.,.,TRBV10-3,TGTGCCATCAAGGTCGGCAGGGAGAATGGCTACACCTTC,CAIKVGRENGYTF
TRBJ1-2,.,.,TRBV29-1,TGCAGCGTTGAAAGACAGGAGGCCGGGGGTTATGGCTACACCTTC,CSVERQEAGGYGYTF
TRBJ2-7,TRBD1,.,TRBV4-1,TGCGCCAGCAGCCAAGACCGAATCGTAGTAGTGGGACAGGGGGCCTACGAGCAGTACTTC,CASSQDRIVVVGQGAYEQYF
TRBJ2-7,TRBD1,.,TRBV20-1,TGCAGTGCTGCCGGGACAGGGCCCTACGAGCAGTACTTC,CSAAGTGPYEQYF
TRBJ2-7,TRBD1,.,TRBV28,TGTGCCAGCAGTTCCGCCGGGACAGGGGCTGACGAGCAGTACTTC,CASSSAGTGADEQYF
TRBJ1-1,.,.,TRBV19,TGTGCCAGTAGTACACGATTGGATAACACTGAAGCTTTCTTT,CASSTRLDNTEAFF
TRBJ1-1,.,.,TRBV5-1,TGCGCCAGCAGCTCGGACGGGGGTGAAGCTTTCTTT,CASSSDGGEAFF
TRBJ2-1,.,.,TRBV12-3/TRBV12-4,TGTGCCAGCAGTTTGGCGGCGCCGTACAATGAGCAGTTCTTC,CASSLAAPYNEQFF
TRBJ2-1,.,.,TRBV7-2,TGTGCCAGCAGCTTAAATTTAGCTACCCATGAGCAGTTCTTC,CASSLNLATHEQFF
TRBJ2-1,TRBD2,.,TRBV6-2/TRBV6-3,TGTGCCAGCAGTTACCCTAGCGGAGCCAACAATGAGCAGTTCTTC,CASSYPSGANNEQFF
TRBJ2-3,TRBD2,few,TRBV12-3/TRBV12-4,TGTGCCAGCAGTTTAGGCGGGAGAGTGGATACGCAGTATTTT,CASSLGGRVDTQYF
TRBJ2-7,.,.,TRBV29-1,TGCAGCGTTGTTGAGACCGGGTACGAGCAGTACTTC,CSVVETGYEQYF
TRBJ2-1,.,few,TRBV20-1,TGCAGTGCTAGAACCGCAGTCGGTGGCAGTGAGCAGTTCTTC,CSARTAVGGSEQFF
TRBJ2-5,.,.,TRBV10-2,TGCGCCAGCACCCGAACCCTGACAGGAGGGGAGACCCAGTACTTC,CASTRTLTGGETQYF
TRBJ2-1,.,.,TRBV2,TGTGCCAGTCCCGCAGGGGAGATGAACAATGAGCAGTTCTTC,CASPAGEMNNEQFF
TRBJ2-3,.,.,TRBV5-1,TGCGCCAGCGGGCTGGCCGGGAGTGCAGATACGCAGTATTTT,CASGLAGSADTQYF
TRBJ2-3,TRBD2,.,TRBV18,TGTGCCAGCTCACCAGTCCCGCCGGCTAGCGGGAGAGATACGCAGTATTTT,CASSPVPPASGRDTQYF
TRBJ1-5,.,.,TRBV30,TGTGCCTGGAGTGTTTCGGTTCCCCGGGGGGGTCAGCCCCAGCATTTT,CAWSVSVPRGGQPQHF
TRBJ2-1,.,.,TRBV5-6,TGTGCCAGCAGCGAGACAGGAACTGGGGGCTACAATGAGCAGTTCTTC,CASSETGTGGYNEQFF
TRBJ2-1,.,.,TRBV3-1,TGTGCCAGCAGCCAAGGTAGCGTACAGTTCTTC,CASSQGSVQFF
TRBJ2-7,TRBD2,.,TRBV29-1,TGCAGCGTTTTAGGGCTAGCGGCCTACAATGAGCAGTACTTC,CSVLGLAAYNEQYF
TRBJ2-1,TRBD2,.,TRBV19,TGTGCCAGTATGGCGTCAGCGGGAACAGATGAGCAGTTCTTC,CASMASAGTDEQFF
TRBJ2-1,TRBD2,.,TRBV10-2,TGCGCCAGCTATAAGACTAGCGGGGGCAATGAGCAGTTCTTC,CASYKTSGGNEQFF
TRBJ2-7,TRBD2,.,TRBV20-1,TGCAGTGCTAGAGGGACTAGCGGGGGGGGGAGCTCCTACAATAAGCAGTACTTC,CSARGTSGGGSSYNKQYF
TRBJ2-1,.,.,TRBV6-1,TGTGCCAGCAGTGAAGCGGGAACGTTCAATGAGCAGTTCTTC,CASSEAGTFNEQFF
TRBJ1-1,.,.,TRBV7-2,TGTGCCAGCAGCTTAGCGCTACTAGCAACTGAAGCTTTCTTT,CASSLALLATEAFF
TRBJ2-7,TRBD1,few,TRBV29-1,TGCAGCGTAACCGGACAGGGATTATCCGAGCAGTACTTC,CSVTGQGLSEQYF
TRBJ1-2,.,.,TRBV7-9,TGTGCCAGCAGCGAACGGGGGGGGTTTGGCGGCTACACCTTC,CASSERGGFGGYTF
TRBJ2-1,TRBD1,.,TRBV6-5,TGTGCCAGCAGTTACTCGGGGACAGGGCCCTACAATGAGCAGTTCTTC,CASSYSGTGPYNEQFF
TRBJ2-1,TRBD2,.,TRBV6-5,TGTGCCAGCAGGGCGACTAGCTTCAATGAGCAGTTCTTC,CASRATSFNEQFF